The 15 T cell receptor beta chains below were found in one sample sequenced in a study of read filtering for tumor transcriptome and immune sequencing. The library was built from about 400 ng RNA with molecular barcoded adaptors for alpha/delta and beta/gamma chains. One entry per CDR3 protein results from TCRdb running MiXCR on the reads. This repertoire shows over 45,000 distinct CDR3 sequences, less than 20% found once; its top ten account for approximately 38%. The sample comprised a population of CD138-negative cells sorted from bone marrow. The receptor set was obtained from a donor at least 40 years old with multiple myeloma.

The table lists this clonotype with many counts. This chain connects TRBV29-1 to TRBJ2-2; no clear D. This CDR3 is 10 amino acids long. V lost 8 bases and J lost 0, with 1 base in between. Germline V gene lookup returns CDR1 SQVTM and CDR2 ANQGSEA. Here the CDR3 reads CSPNTGELFF. CDR3 DNA sequence: TGCAGCCCGAACACCGGGGAGCTGTTTTTT.

This clonotype was seen a single time. A much larger clone differs from this one at a single base, so this may be a read error. The chain recombines TRBV9 with TRBJ2-7; maybe TRBD1 (6 bases). The CDR3 sequence is 15 residues long. From germline, CDR1 is SGDLS and CDR2 YYNGEE. CDR3 sequence (DNA): TGTGCCATCAGCGTAGAATCAACAGGGTTCTACGAGCAGTACTTC. Translating it yields CAISVESTGFYEQYF.

This clonotype was seen ten or more times. The chain combines TRBV5-8 with TRBJ2-3; D is unclear. Looked up from germline, CDR1 is SGHTS and CDR2 is YDEGEE. The CDR3 is 14 amino acids. Trimming took off 4 bases at V and 0 bases at J, with 9 bases between the two ends. CDR3: CASSPRVSTDTQYF. The CDR3 DNA sequence: TGTGCCAGCAGCCCAAGGGTTAGCACAGATACGCAGTATTTT.

This clonotype has a single count. The V gene is TRBV10-3, the J gene TRBJ2-7, with TRBD2 as a possible D gene (5 bases). Trimming removed 4 bases at V and 12 bases at J, with 13 bases between. The CDR3 is 11 amino acids. Germline loops: CDR1 ENHRY, CDR2 SYGVKD. This chain's CDR3 is CAISGQQDLYF. DNA of the CDR3: TGTGCCATCAGTGGGCAGCAGGACTTGTACTTC.

Notes on this clonotype: Relative to the germline gene, one junction end is altered; a read error may explain this. This sequence joins TRBV20-1 and TRBJ2-2; TRBD1 aligns across 7 bases. The germline V gene encodes CDR1 DFQATT and CDR2 SNEGSKA (reference sequence). The CDR3 loop spans 14 amino acids. The CDR3 coding sequence is TGCAGTGCTAGAGAGACAGGGAGCACCGGGGAGCTGCTTTTT. Translation: CSARETGSTGELLF.

This clonotype was counted ten times or more. The rearrangement links TRBV20-1 to TRBJ2-3; 13 bases align to TRBD2. Per germline, CDR1 DFQATT and CDR2 SNEGSKA (reference sequence). Germline trimming cut 5 bases from V and 4 bases from J; bases unmatched to any gene: 15. The CDR3 is 18 amino acids. The chain's CDR3 is CSAETAGTSGISADTQYF. The CDR3 bases are TGCAGTGCTGAAACGGCCGGGACTAGCGGGATTAGCGCAGATACGCAGTATTTT.

In this sample, this clonotype turned up once. The rearrangement uses TRBV5-6 and TRBJ2-5, with D uncertain. The germline gives CDR1 SGHDT, CDR2 YYEEEE. The V end lost 3 bases, the J end lost 5 bases, and 8 bases lay between the germline ends. CDR3 size: 12 residues. CDR3 bases: TGTGCCAGCAGCTATAGGATTGAGACCCAGTACTTC. Protein sequence: CASSYRIETQYF.

This clonotype was observed many times. The rearrangement joins TRBV4-3 to TRBJ2-5; 7 nucleotides align to TRBD2. Germline CDR1 reads LGHNA; CDR2 reads YSLEER. J was trimmed by 5 bases and V by 2 bases; bases with no gene match: 8. This CDR3 comprises 15 residues. Written as DNA, the CDR3 is TGCGCCAGCAGCCAAAGTCTGCGGGAGCTGGAGACCCAGTACTTC. It yields the protein CASSQSLRELETQYF.

This clonotype was picked up many times. This chain connects TRBV7-9 to TRBJ2-1; D is unclear. The V end lost 1 base, the J end lost 4 bases, and 11 bases lay between the germline ends. The germline gives CDR1 SEHNR, CDR2 FQNEAQ (reference sequence). This CDR3 is built from 15 residues. CDR3 sequence: CASSLEGQVYNEQFF. The CDR3 coding sequence is TGTGCCAGCAGCTTAGAGGGTCAGGTATACAATGAGCAGTTCTTC.

This clonotype came up many times. The chain is built from TRBV5-6 and TRBJ1-2, with D perhaps matching TRBD1 (6 bases). CDR3 length: 12 amino acids. V lost 5 bases and J lost 4, with 9 bases in between. CDR1 is SGHDT and CDR2 is YYEEEE in the germline V gene. CDR3 residues: CASRQGPYGYTF. The CDR3 bases are TGTGCCAGCAGACAGGGTCCCTATGGCTACACCTTC.

This clonotype came up many times. The rearrangement links TRBV20-1 to TRBJ2-1; tentatively, D is TRBD2 (6 bases). Germline CDR1 DFQATT, CDR2 SNEGSKA (reference sequence). V lost 0 bases to trimming and J lost 2 bases, with 11 bases between them. This CDR3 comprises 15 residues. The CDR3 sequence is CSARDRRLAYNEQFF. CDR3 coding DNA: TGCAGTGCTAGAGATCGGAGACTAGCCTACAATGAGCAGTTCTTC.

There are many counts of this clonotype. This chain connects TRBV28 to TRBJ2-6; D uncertain. The CDR3 runs to 14 residues. The germline V and J ends were trimmed by 10 bases and 1 base, with 11 bases remaining between them. Germline CDR1 reads MDHEN; CDR2 reads SYDVKM. This CDR3 is CATRIPSGANVLTF. CDR3 nucleotide sequence: TGTGCCACCAGAATACCTTCTGGGGCCAACGTCCTGACTTTC.

About this clonotype itself: As the CDR3 is not closed by the conserved phenylalanine or tryptophan, this likely results from a read error. The limits of the CDR3 on the DNA are not certain, so only TCRdb's listed CDR3 is given. This chain connects TRBV18 to TRBJ1-1. The CDR3 length is 13 residues, termini included. The germline CDR1 and CDR2 sequences are KGHSH and LQKENI. The CDR3 here is CASLTDGKTEAFI.

The table lists this clonotype with many counts. The chain couples TRBV12-3 or TRBV12-4 to TRBJ1-1; a possible D gene is TRBD1 (6 bases). The end of the DNA aligns better with TRBJ1-6, so the J call may be wrong. The CDR3 spans 14 residues. CDR3 sequence reads: CASRPGHRNSPLHF. DNA of the CDR3: TGTGCCAGCAGACCGGGACACCGAAATTCACCCCTCCACTTT.

This clonotype has just a few counts. This sequence joins TRBV29-1 and TRBJ1-4; 8 bases are shared with TRBD1. The CDR3 spans 13 residues. J was trimmed by 6 bases and V by 4 bases; bases with no gene match: 4. Germline CDR1 is SQVTM and CDR2 is ANQGSEA. Here the CDR3 DNA reads TGCAGCGTTGGGACAGGGAGGTATGAAAAACTGTTTTTT. Translation gives CSVGTGRYEKLFF. Using reference TRBV29-1 and TRBJ1-4 for the parts outside the CDR3, the full variable domain is SAVISQKPSRDICQRGTSLTIQCQVDSQVTMMFWYRQQPGQSLTLIATANQGSEATYESGFVIDKFPISRPNLTFSTLTVSNMSPEDSSIYLCSVGTGRYEKLFFGSGTQLSVL.